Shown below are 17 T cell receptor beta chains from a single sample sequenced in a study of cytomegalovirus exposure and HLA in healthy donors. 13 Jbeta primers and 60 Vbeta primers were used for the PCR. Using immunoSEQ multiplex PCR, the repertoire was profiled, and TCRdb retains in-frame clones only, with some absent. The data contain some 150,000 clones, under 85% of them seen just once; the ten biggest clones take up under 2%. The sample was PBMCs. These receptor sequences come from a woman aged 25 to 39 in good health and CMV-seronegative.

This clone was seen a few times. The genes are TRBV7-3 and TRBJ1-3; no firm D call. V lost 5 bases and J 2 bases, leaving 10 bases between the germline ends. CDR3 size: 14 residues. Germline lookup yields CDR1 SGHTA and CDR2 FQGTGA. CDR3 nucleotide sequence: TGTGCCAGCAGCCGGGGTGACCCTGGAAACACCATATATTTT. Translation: CASSRGDPGNTIYF.

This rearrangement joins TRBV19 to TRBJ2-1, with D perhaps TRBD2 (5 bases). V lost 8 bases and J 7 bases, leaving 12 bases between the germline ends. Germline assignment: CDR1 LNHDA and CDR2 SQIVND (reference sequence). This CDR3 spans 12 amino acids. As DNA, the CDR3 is TGTGCCAGTCGCTTTTCGGGGAATGAGCAGTTCTTC. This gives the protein CASRFSGNEQFF.

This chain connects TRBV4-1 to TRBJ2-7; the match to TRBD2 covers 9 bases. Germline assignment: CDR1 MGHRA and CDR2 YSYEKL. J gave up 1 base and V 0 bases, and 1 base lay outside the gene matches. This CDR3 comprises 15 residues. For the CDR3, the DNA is TGCGCCAGCAGCCAAGAAGGACTAGCGTCCTACGAGCAGTACTTC. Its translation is CASSQEGLASYEQYF.

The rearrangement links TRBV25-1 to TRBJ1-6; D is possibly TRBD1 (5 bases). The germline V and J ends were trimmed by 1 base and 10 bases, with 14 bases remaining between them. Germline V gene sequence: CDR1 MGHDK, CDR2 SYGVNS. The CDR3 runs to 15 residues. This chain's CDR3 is CASSEWGLRQSPLHF. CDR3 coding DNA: TGTGCCAGCAGTGAATGGGGCCTTAGACAGTCACCCCTCCACTTT. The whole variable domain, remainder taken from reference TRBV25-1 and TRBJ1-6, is EADIYQTPRYLVIGTGKKITLECSQTMGHDKMYWYQQDPGMELHLIHYSYGVNSTEKGDLSSESTVSRIRTEHFPLTLESARPSHTSQYLCASSEWGLRQSPLHFGNGTRLTVT.

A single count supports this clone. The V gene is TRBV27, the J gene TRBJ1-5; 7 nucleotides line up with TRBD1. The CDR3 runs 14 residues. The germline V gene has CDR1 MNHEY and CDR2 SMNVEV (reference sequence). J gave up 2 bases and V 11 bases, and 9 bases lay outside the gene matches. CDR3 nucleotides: TGTGCCGTCGGACAGGTAAAGGGCAATCAGCCCCAGCATTTT. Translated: CAVGQVKGNQPQHF.

The CDR3 DNA is TGTGCCAGCAGCTCACGGGGGATGGAGGGCTACACCTTC. This gives the protein CASSSRGMEGYTF. The V call is TRBV7-3, the J call TRBJ1-2; the D gene is possibly TRBD1 (5 bases). The germline gives CDR1 SGHTA, CDR2 FQGTGA. The V end lost 4 bases, the J end lost 8 bases, and 14 bases lay between the germline ends. The CDR3 extends over 13 amino acids.

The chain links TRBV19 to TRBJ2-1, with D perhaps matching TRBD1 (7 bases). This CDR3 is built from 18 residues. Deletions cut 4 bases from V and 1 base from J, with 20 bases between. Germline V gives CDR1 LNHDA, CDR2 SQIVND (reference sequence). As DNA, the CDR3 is TGTGCCAGTAGTACTGCGTTAGGAGGGGGCTTGTCCTACAATGAGCAGTTCTTC. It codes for CASSTALGGGLSYNEQFF.

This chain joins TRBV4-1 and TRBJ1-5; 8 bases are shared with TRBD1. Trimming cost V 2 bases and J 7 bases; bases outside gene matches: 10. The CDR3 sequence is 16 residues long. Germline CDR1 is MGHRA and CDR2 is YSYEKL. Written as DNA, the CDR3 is TGCGCCAGCAGCCAACCCGACAGGGGTTTTGGGCAGCCCCAGCATTTT. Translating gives CASSQPDRGFGQPQHF.

The CDR3 loop reads CASKASGTKSSSYNEQFF. In nucleotides, the CDR3 is TGTGCCAGCAAAGCTAGCGGGACAAAATCCAGCTCCTACAATGAGCAGTTCTTC. V usage is TRBV28 and J usage is TRBJ2-1; the match to TRBD2 covers 9 bases. The junction had 13 bases not matched to a gene; V was cut back by 7 bases and J by 0 bases. This CDR3 comprises 18 residues. Germline V gives CDR1 MDHEN, CDR2 SYDVKM.

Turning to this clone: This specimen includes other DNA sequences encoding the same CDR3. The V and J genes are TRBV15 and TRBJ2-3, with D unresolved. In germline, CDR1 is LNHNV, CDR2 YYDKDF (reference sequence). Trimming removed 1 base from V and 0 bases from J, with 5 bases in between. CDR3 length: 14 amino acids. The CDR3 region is CATSRGGSTDTQYF. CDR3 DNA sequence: TGTGCCACCAGCAGAGGAGGTAGCACAGATACGCAGTATTTT.

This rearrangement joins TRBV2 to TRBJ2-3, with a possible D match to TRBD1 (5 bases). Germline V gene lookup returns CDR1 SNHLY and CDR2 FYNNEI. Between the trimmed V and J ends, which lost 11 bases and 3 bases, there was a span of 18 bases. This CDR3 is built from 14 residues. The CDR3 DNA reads TGTGCCGGGGCCCGCGATTCTTATACAGATACGCAGTATTTT. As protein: CAGARDSYTDTQYF.

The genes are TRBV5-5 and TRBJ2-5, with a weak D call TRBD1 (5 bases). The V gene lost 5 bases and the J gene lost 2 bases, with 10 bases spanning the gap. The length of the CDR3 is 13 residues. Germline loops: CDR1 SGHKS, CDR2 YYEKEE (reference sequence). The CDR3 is CASSPDRQETQYF. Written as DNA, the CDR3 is TGTGCCAGCAGTCCCGACAGACAAGAGACCCAGTACTTC. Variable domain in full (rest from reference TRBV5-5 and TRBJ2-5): DAGVTQSPTHLIKTRGQQVTLRCSPISGHKSVSWYQQVLGQGPQFIFQYYEKEERGRGNFPDRFSARQFPNYSSELNVNALLLGDSALYLCASSPDRQETQYFGPGTRLLVL.

CDR3 DNA: TGTGCCAGCAGAACCGACAGGGTTGTGTACGAGCAGTACTTC. It translates to CASRTDRVVYEQYF. The chain carries TRBV28 and TRBJ2-7; TRBD1 agrees at 7 bases. This CDR3 has 14 amino acids. Germline loops: CDR1 MDHEN, CDR2 SYDVKM. Germline trimming cut 6 bases from V and 4 bases from J; bases unmatched to any gene: 9.

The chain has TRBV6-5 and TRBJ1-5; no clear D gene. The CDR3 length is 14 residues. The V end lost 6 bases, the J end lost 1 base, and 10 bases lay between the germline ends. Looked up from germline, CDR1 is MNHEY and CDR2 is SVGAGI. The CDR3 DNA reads TGTGCCAGCAGGAGAAGCGGGAGCAATCAGCCCCAGCATTTT. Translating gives CASRRSGSNQPQHF.

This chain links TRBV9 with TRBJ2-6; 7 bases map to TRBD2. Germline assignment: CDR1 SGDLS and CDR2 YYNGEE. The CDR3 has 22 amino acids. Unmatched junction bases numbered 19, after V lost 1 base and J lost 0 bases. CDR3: CASSVPSSLGRNPSSGANVLTF. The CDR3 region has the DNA TGTGCCAGCAGCGTACCTTCTTCCCTCGGGAGGAACCCGAGCTCTGGGGCCAACGTCCTGACTTTC.

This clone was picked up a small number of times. The CDR3 spells CASSDGGGQTDTQYF. Written as DNA, the CDR3 is TGTGCCAGCAGTGACGGCGGGGGGCAGACAGATACGCAGTATTTT. The chain recombines TRBV6-4 with TRBJ2-3, with 8 bases matching TRBD2. From germline, CDR1 is MRHNA and CDR2 SNTAGT. This CDR3 spans 15 amino acids. Trimming took 2 bases from V and 3 from J; bases not matched to a gene: 4.

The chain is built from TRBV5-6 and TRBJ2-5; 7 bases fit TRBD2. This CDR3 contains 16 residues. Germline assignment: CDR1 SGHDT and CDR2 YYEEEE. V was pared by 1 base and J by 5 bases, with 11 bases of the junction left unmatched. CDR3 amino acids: CASSLKPGRGGETQYF. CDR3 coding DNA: TGTGCCAGCAGCTTGAAGCCAGGGAGGGGAGGGGAGACCCAGTACTTC.